Each of the 29 T cell receptor beta chains below was sequenced from the same sample in a study of CD8 T cells in ankylosing spondylitis. TCRdb called the 5' RACE reads again in MiXCR, with one record for every CDR3 protein. Altogether more than 95,000 distinct CDR3 sequences are present, roughly 8% being singletons, with the ten largest covering nearly 10%. The sequenced sample was blood, either unsorted or a sorted T cell fraction (not recorded which). The receptors shown here come from a male donor with ankylosing spondylitis or in good health (not recorded which).

This clonotype has ten or more counts. The rearrangement joins TRBV7-2 to TRBJ2-3, with D perhaps TRBD2 (5 bases). Germline CDR1 SGHTA, CDR2 FQGNSA. Trimming cost V 8 bases and J 9 bases, with 15 bases left between them. There are 12 residues in the CDR3. The CDR3 region is CASSWESQTQYF. CDR3 nucleotide sequence: TGTGCCAGCTCCTGGGAGTCACAGACGCAGTATTTT.

Many counts were recorded for this clonotype. The chain combines TRBV4-1 with TRBJ1-1, with 7 positions matching TRBD1. The germline V gene has CDR1 MGHRA and CDR2 YSYEKL. The CDR3 has 14 residues. The junction had 7 bases not matched to a gene; V was cut back by 4 bases and J by 5 bases. The CDR3 nucleotides are TGCGCCAGCAGCCGACTACAGGGGAGGACTGAAGCTTTCTTT. As protein: CASSRLQGRTEAFF.

This clonotype showed up many times. This rearrangement joins TRBV14 to TRBJ2-2; D remains ambiguous. Germline V gives CDR1 SGHDN, CDR2 FVKESK. The CDR3 has 13 amino acids. Deletions cut 2 bases from V and 1 base from J, with 2 bases between. In nucleotides, the CDR3 is TGTGCCAGCAGCCAACAGAACACCGGGGAGCTGTTTTTT. The encoded protein is CASSQQNTGELFF.

This clonotype was counted at least ten times. The genes are TRBV3-1 and TRBJ1-5; D is uncertain. Trimming stripped 0 bases from V and 7 bases from J, with 13 bases between. The V gene's germline CDR1 is LGHDT and CDR2 YNNKEL (reference sequence). This CDR3 comprises 15 residues. The CDR3 protein is CASSQDYSTGQPQHF. The CDR3 nucleotides read TGTGCCAGCAGCCAAGATTACAGTACGGGCCAGCCCCAGCATTTT.

This clonotype was seen repeatedly, ten times or more. The genes are TRBV12-3 or TRBV12-4 and TRBJ2-7, with D perhaps matching TRBD1 or TRBD2 (6 bases each). The CDR3 loop spans 14 amino acids. Trimming took off 1 base at V and 5 bases at J, with 12 bases between the two ends. DNA of the CDR3: TGTGCCAGCAGTTTAGACAGGGAGGTCAACGAGCAGTACTTC. It translates to CASSLDREVNEQYF.

This clonotype appeared a few times. The chain recombines TRBV2 with TRBJ2-3, with D perhaps matching TRBD2 (7 bases). Trimming removed 3 bases from V and 2 bases from J, with 18 bases in between. CDR1 SNHLY and CDR2 FYNNEI come from the germline V gene. CDR3 size: 17 residues. The CDR3 nucleotides are TGTGCCAGCAGTGATGCTCTAGGAGGGGGGGTCACAGATACGCAGTATTTT. Protein sequence: CASSDALGGGVTDTQYF.

This clonotype has ten or more counts. The chain couples TRBV20-1 to TRBJ2-7; D call uncertain. The V end was cut by 3 bases, the J end by 1 base, with 7 bases between. CDR3 length: 12 residues. CDR1 DFQATT and CDR2 SNEGSKA come from the germline V gene (reference sequence). The CDR3 DNA reads TGCAGTGCTAGTGGTCAGTCCTACGAGCAGTACTTC. It is translated as CSASGQSYEQYF.

This clonotype was observed many times. This chain joins TRBV4-3 and TRBJ2-2, with D possibly being TRBD1 (6 bases). Looked up from germline, CDR1 is LGHNA and CDR2 is YSLEER. With 0 bases removed from V and 3 bases from J, the gap between germline ends came to 17 bases. This CDR3 is built from 18 residues. As DNA, the CDR3 is TGCGCCAGCAGCCAAGAAAGGATCGAGACAGGTCACACCGGGGAGCTGTTTTTT. Translation gives CASSQERIETGHTGELFF.

The table lists this clonotype with many counts. This chain joins TRBV4-1 and TRBJ1-1; D is undetermined. Trimming cost V 0 bases and J 4 bases, with 9 bases left between them. Germline CDR1 and CDR2: MGHRA and YSYEKL. The CDR3 has 14 residues. In DNA, the CDR3 is TGCGCCAGCAGCCAAGAAGGCACTCTCACTGAAGCTTTCTTT. It is translated as CASSQEGTLTEAFF.

This clonotype was counted ten times or more. The V gene is TRBV12-3 or TRBV12-4, the J gene TRBJ1-3; perhaps TRBD1 as D (5 bases). V was shortened by 7 bases and J by 4 bases, with 14 bases between the two germline ends. The CDR3 has 14 amino acids. Here the CDR3 reads CASTLQEGGNTIYF. The CDR3 DNA sequence: TGTGCCAGCACCCTTCAGGAGGGGGGAAACACCATATATTTT.

The J gene is TRBJ2-7, the V gene TRBV27; possibly TRBD1 for D (5 bases). Trimming cost V 6 bases and J 3 bases, with 12 bases left between them. The CDR3 sequence is 13 residues long. The germline V gene has CDR1 MNHEY and CDR2 SMNVEV (reference sequence). CDR3 DNA: TGTGCCAGCAGCCTGGGGCAGAACTACGAGCAGTACTTC. This translates into CASSLGQNYEQYF.

This clonotype was picked up many times. The chain joins TRBV12-3 or TRBV12-4 to TRBJ2-4; D might be TRBD2 (6 bases). V lost 3 bases and J 8 bases, leaving 11 bases between the germline ends. The CDR3 runs 13 residues. CDR3 sequence reads: CASSFGTGDIQYF. The CDR3 bases are TGTGCCAGCAGTTTTGGAACGGGGGACATTCAGTACTTC.

This clonotype was recorded at least ten times. This chain connects TRBV10-3 to TRBJ1-5, with a weak D call TRBD1 (5 bases). This CDR3 spans 17 amino acids. The germline V gene has CDR1 ENHRY and CDR2 SYGVKD. V was pared by 0 bases and J by 0 bases, with 12 bases between. The CDR3 nucleotides are TGTGCCATCAGTGAGTCTGGGCAGGGCCTTAGCAATCAGCCCCAGCATTTT. Translating gives CAISESGQGLSNQPQHF.

The table lists this clonotype with a few counts. The J gene is TRBJ2-7, the V gene TRBV5-1; 8 bases are a match to TRBD2. There are 17 residues in the CDR3. Per germline, CDR1 SGHRS and CDR2 YFSETQ. The J segment lost 1 base and the V segment lost 0 bases, leaving 9 bases of the junction unmatched. The CDR3 reads CASSLAPAGGHSYEQYF. Written as DNA, the CDR3 is TGCGCCAGCAGCTTGGCCCCGGCGGGAGGTCATTCCTACGAGCAGTACTTC.

The V and J genes are TRBV10-3 and TRBJ1-2; D gene ambiguous. The V gene lost 0 bases and the J gene lost 1 base, with 12 bases spanning the gap. CDR1 and CDR2 from the germline V gene are ENHRY and SYGVKD. The CDR3 sequence is 16 residues long. The CDR3 is CAISESKGSGNYGYTF. The CDR3 DNA reads as TGTGCCATCAGTGAGTCAAAGGGCAGCGGTAACTATGGCTACACCTTC.

This clonotype was found many times. This sequence joins TRBV30 and TRBJ2-3; no definite D call. This CDR3 has 13 residues. CDR1 and CDR2 from the germline V gene are GTSNPN and SVGIG (reference sequence). The V and J ends lost 2 bases and 1 base respectively, with 7 bases between them. The CDR3 here is CAWSLKGTDTQYF. In DNA, the CDR3 is TGTGCCTGGAGTCTGAAGGGCACAGATACGCAGTATTTT.

The genes are TRBV15 and TRBJ1-5; D uncertain. Trimming took off 2 bases at V and 6 bases at J, with 11 bases between the two ends. The germline CDR1 and CDR2 sequences are LNHNV and YYDKDF (reference sequence). There are 14 residues in the CDR3. CDR3 DNA sequence: TGTGCCACCAGCAGACGGACCGGCGGTCAGCCCCAGCATTTT. Protein sequence: CATSRRTGGQPQHF.

The sample holds many counts of this clonotype. This chain connects TRBV4-3 to TRBJ2-1; TRBD2 matches 12 bases. Germline V gives CDR1 LGHNA, CDR2 YSLEER. Trimming at V came to 0 bases and at J to 7 bases, leaving 4 bases not matched to a gene. CDR3 length: 16 amino acids. This CDR3 reads CASSQEGLAGRNEQFF. CDR3 DNA sequence: TGCGCCAGCAGCCAAGAGGGACTAGCGGGCAGAAATGAGCAGTTCTTC.

This clonotype was counted many times. The chain is built from TRBV21-1 and TRBJ2-5; the table assigns TRBD2, which was not confirmed against the DNA. TRBV21-1 is deemed a pseudogene. This CDR3 comprises 18 residues. The CDR3 here is CASSNGDCRPLPGETQYF. DNA for the CDR3: TGTGCCAGCAGCAATGGGGACTGCCGACCTCTTCCGGGGGAGACCCAGTACTTC.

Many counts were recorded for this clonotype. The chain links TRBV20-1 to TRBJ1-5; unclear D gene. This CDR3 spans 14 amino acids. From germline, CDR1 is DFQATT and CDR2 SNEGSKA (reference sequence). The germline V and J ends were trimmed by 3 bases and 5 bases, with 14 bases remaining between them. The CDR3 loop is CSASFPGGDQPQHF. The CDR3 DNA reads TGCAGTGCTAGTTTCCCCGGCGGGGATCAGCCCCAGCATTTT.

The CDR3 sequence is CASTKGQGAADTQYF. As DNA, the CDR3 is TGTGCCAGCACCAAAGGACAGGGGGCTGCAGATACGCAGTATTTT. The genes are TRBV7-2 and TRBJ2-3; 11 bases agree with TRBD1. Trimming at V came to 7 bases and at J to 4 bases, leaving 7 bases not matched to a gene. The CDR3 has 15 residues. In germline, CDR1 is SGHTA, CDR2 FQGNSA.

This clonotype has ten or more counts. V and J are TRBV7-2 and TRBJ1-1; D perhaps matches TRBD1 (6 bases). The CDR3 has 16 amino acids. In germline, CDR1 is SGHTA, CDR2 FQGNSA. V was pared by 5 bases and J by 0 bases, with 16 bases between. Written as DNA, the CDR3 is TGTGCCAGCAGCCTCCGCGGGGGCGACGTGAACACTGAAGCTTTCTTT. Its translation: CASSLRGGDVNTEAFF.

This clonotype has ten or more counts. V is TRBV21-1 and J is TRBJ2-2; the table's D call TRBD1 went unverified against the DNA. TRBV21-1 is a recognized pseudogene. The CDR3 runs 15 residues. The CDR3 is CASSKRDRVTGELFF. The CDR3 DNA is TGTGCCAGCAGCAAAAGGGACAGGGTCACCGGGGAGCTGTTTTTT.

This clonotype was recorded at least ten times. The DNA for the CDR3 is TGTGCCAGCAGCTTGCTCGTAGTCTTTATACGGGAGAATAGAAATGAGCAGTTCTTC. This sequence encodes CASSLLVVFIRENRNEQFF. The genes are TRBV11-2 and TRBJ2-1; TRBD2 might be the D (6 bases). Germline V CDR1 and CDR2: SGHAT, FQNNGV. Trimming took 3 bases from V and 7 from J, leaving 28 bases between them. The CDR3 is 19 residues long.

This clonotype was picked up many times. The chain employs TRBV18 and TRBJ2-3; TRBD2 aligns across 13 bases. The V gene end was trimmed by 6 bases and the J gene end by 0 bases; junction bases not matched to a gene: 9. Germline CDR1 and CDR2: KGHSH and LQKENI. The CDR3 is 18 amino acids. The DNA for the CDR3 is TGTGCCAGCTCGCGACTAGCGGGAGGCCCCGGTAGCACAGATACGCAGTATTTT. Its translation: CASSRLAGGPGSTDTQYF.

V usage is TRBV20-1 and J usage is TRBJ1-1; D uncertain. The germline V and J ends were trimmed by 0 bases and 0 bases, with 8 bases remaining between them. CDR1 and CDR2 from the germline V gene are DFQATT and SNEGSKA (reference sequence). The CDR3 length is 14 residues. CDR3 loop: CSARDRLMNTEAFF. The CDR3 region has the DNA TGCAGTGCTAGAGATAGGCTCATGAACACTGAAGCTTTCTTT.

This clonotype was recorded at least ten times. The chain is built from TRBV7-9 and TRBJ2-7, with D possibly called TRBD1 or TRBD2 (5 bases each). Germline loops: CDR1 SEHNR, CDR2 FQNEAQ (reference sequence). The CDR3 has 14 amino acids. Trimming removed 1 base from V and 4 bases from J, with 11 bases in between. The CDR3, as DNA: TGTGCCAGCAGCTTAGGAGGGGCCAAATACGAGCAGTACTTC. Amino acid sequence: CASSLGGAKYEQYF.

This clonotype was detected many times. The chain links TRBV18 to TRBJ2-7, with D maybe TRBD2 (5 bases). The CDR3 is 12 amino acids. Trimming left V 3 bases short and J 5 bases short, with 8 bases between. Per the germline V gene, CDR1 is KGHSH and CDR2 is LQKENI. CDR3 protein: CASSPLRDEQYF. In nucleotides, the CDR3 is TGTGCCAGCTCACCGCTGCGGGACGAGCAGTACTTC.

V and J are TRBV4-1 and TRBJ2-5, with D possibly being TRBD1 (6 bases). Germline CDR1 MGHRA, CDR2 YSYEKL. The CDR3 covers 15 residues. Deletions cut 0 bases from V and 5 bases from J, with 13 bases between. CDR3 sequence (DNA): TGCGCCAGCAGCCAAGAACCAAGACAGGCGGAGACCCAGTACTTC. It is translated as CASSQEPRQAETQYF.